Shown below are 2 T cell receptor beta chains from a single sample sequenced in a study of neurological immune-mediated disorders (dated by TCRdb to between 2018 and 2020). The library relied on 5' RACE. The sequencer was an Illumina HiSeq 2500. The public reads were reprocessed in TCRdb via fastp at Q25 and MiXCR, keeping in-frame beta chains. Entries are consolidated by CDR3 protein sequence, retaining the most common genes and DNA. The sample yields more than 40,000 distinct CDR3 sequences; around 2.9% were counted once. The top ten constitute approximately 16% of the sample. Input material: PBMCs. The source is a woman in her fifties or sixties with multiple sclerosis.

This clonotype was seen many times. This chain connects TRBV6-5 to TRBJ1-2; tentative D call: TRBD1 (5 bases). The CDR3 is 13 residues long. V lost 6 bases, J lost 3 bases, and 11 bases lay in between. Germline CDR1 is MNHEY and CDR2 is SVGAGI. The chain's CDR3 is CASRPREDYGYTF. CDR3 coding DNA: TGTGCCAGCAGACCCAGGGAGGACTATGGCTACACCTTC.

This clonotype was counted only a few times. This sequence may be a read error, since a much larger clone differs from it by one base. The chain links TRBV7-9 to TRBJ2-3; D uncertain. Between the trimmed V and J ends, which lost 11 bases and 4 bases, there was a span of 10 bases. Looked up from germline, CDR1 is SEHNR and CDR2 is FQNEAQ (reference sequence). This CDR3 region has 11 residues. CDR3 bases: TGTGCCGGGAAGAGTGCAGATACGCAGTATTTT. Residues: CAGKSADTQYF.